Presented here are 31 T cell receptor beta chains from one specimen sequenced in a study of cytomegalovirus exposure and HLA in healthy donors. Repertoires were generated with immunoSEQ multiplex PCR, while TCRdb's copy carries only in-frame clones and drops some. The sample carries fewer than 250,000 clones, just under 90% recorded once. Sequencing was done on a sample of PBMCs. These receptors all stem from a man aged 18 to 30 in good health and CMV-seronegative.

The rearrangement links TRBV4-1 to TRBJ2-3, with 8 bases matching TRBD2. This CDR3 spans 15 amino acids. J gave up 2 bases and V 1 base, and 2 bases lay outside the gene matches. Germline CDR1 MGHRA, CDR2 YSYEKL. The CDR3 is CASSQGGGLTDTQYF. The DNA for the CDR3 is TGCGCCAGCAGCCAAGGCGGGGGGCTCACAGATACGCAGTATTTT.

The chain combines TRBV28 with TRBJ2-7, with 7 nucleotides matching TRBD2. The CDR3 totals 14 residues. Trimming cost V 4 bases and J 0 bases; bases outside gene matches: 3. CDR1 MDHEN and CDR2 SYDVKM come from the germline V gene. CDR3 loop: CASSWGGLSYEQYF. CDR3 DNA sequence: TGTGCCAGCAGTTGGGGGGGACTCTCCTACGAGCAGTACTTC.

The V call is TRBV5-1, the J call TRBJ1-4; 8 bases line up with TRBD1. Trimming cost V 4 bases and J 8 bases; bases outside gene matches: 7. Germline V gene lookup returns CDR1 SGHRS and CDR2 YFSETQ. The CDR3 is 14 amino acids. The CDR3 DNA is TGCGCCAGCAGCCAAGGACAGGGAGAAGAAAAACTGTTTTTT. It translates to CASSQGQGEEKLFF.

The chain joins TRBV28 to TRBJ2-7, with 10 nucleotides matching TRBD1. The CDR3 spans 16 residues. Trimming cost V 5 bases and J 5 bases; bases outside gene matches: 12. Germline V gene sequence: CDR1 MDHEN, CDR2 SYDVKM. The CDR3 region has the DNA TGTGCCAGCAGTACCCCCTTTGAGACAGGGGGCGACGAGCAGTACTTC. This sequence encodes CASSTPFETGGDEQYF.

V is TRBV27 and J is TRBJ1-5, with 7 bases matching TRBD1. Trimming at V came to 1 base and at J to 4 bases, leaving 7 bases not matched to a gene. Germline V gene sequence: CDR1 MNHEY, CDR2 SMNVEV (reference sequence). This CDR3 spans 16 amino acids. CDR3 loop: CASSLFSGQPNQPQHF. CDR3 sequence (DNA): TGTGCCAGCAGTTTATTTTCGGGACAGCCAAATCAGCCCCAGCATTTT.

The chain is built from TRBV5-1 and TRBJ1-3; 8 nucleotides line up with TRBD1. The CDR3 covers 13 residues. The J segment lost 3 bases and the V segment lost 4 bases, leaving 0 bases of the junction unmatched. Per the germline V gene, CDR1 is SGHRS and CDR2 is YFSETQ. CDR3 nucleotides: TGCGCCAGCAGCGGACAGGGTGGAAACACCATATATTTT. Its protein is CASSGQGGNTIYF.

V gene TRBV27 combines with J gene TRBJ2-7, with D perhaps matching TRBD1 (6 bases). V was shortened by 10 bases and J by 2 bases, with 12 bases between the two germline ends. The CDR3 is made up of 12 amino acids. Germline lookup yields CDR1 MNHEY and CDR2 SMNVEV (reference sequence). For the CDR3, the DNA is TGTGCCACCCAGGACAGAACCTACGAGCAGTACTTC. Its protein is CATQDRTYEQYF.

The CDR3 DNA sequence: TGTGCCAGCAGACCTCTCCAGGGGCCATGGGATACGCAGTATTTT. Translation: CASRPLQGPWDTQYF. This rearrangement joins TRBV27 to TRBJ2-3; perhaps TRBD1 as D (6 bases). Per germline, CDR1 MNHEY and CDR2 SMNVEV (reference sequence). V lost 6 bases and J lost 6, with 19 bases in between. The CDR3 runs 15 residues.

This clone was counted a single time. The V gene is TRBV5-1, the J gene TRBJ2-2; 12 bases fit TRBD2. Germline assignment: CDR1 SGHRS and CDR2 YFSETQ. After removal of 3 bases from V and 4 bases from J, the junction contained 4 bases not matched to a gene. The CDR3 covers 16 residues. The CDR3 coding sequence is TGCGCCAGCAGCTCCGGACTAGCGGGAAGCACCGGGGAGCTGTTTTTT. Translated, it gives CASSSGLAGSTGELFF.

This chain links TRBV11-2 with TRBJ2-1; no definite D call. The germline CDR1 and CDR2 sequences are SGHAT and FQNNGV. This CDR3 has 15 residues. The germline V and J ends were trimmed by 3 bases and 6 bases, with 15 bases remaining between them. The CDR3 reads CASSFGLGLSNEQFF. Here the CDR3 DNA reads TGTGCCAGCAGCTTTGGCCTAGGTCTGTCCAATGAGCAGTTCTTC.

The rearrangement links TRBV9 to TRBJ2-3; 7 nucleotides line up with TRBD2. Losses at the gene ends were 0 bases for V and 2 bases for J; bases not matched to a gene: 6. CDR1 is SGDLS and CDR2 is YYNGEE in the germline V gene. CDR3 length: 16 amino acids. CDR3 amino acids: CASSVAPAGTTDTQYF. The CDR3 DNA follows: TGTGCCAGCAGCGTAGCCCCAGCGGGGACCACAGATACGCAGTATTTT.

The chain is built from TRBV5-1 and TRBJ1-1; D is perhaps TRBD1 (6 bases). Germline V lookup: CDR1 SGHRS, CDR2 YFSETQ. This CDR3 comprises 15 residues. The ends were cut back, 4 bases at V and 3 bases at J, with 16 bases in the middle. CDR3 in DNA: TGCGCCAGCAGCCCTGGACAGATCCTAGACACTGAAGCTTTCTTT. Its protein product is CASSPGQILDTEAFF.

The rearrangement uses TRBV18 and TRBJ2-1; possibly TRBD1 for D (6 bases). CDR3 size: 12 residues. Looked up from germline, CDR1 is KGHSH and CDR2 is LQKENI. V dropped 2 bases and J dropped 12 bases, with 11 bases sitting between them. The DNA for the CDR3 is TGTGCCAGCTCACCAGAAGTACAGGGGCAGTTCTTC. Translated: CASSPEVQGQFF.

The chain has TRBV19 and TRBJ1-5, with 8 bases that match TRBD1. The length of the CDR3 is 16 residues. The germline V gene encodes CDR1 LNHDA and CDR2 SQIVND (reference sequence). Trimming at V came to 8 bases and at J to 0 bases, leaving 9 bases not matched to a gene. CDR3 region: CASAGQVSYSNQPQHF. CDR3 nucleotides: TGTGCCAGTGCGGGACAGGTTAGCTATAGCAATCAGCCCCAGCATTTT.

The CDR3 loop is CASSQGGGSVGYTQYF. The CDR3 DNA follows: TGCGCCAGCAGCCAAGGGGGCGGGAGCGTAGGATATACGCAGTATTTT. The rearrangement uses TRBV4-3 and TRBJ2-3; 7 bases map to TRBD2. The CDR3 extends over 16 amino acids. The germline gives CDR1 LGHNA, CDR2 YSLEER. V lost 1 base to trimming and J lost 7 bases; unmatched junction nucleotides: 11.

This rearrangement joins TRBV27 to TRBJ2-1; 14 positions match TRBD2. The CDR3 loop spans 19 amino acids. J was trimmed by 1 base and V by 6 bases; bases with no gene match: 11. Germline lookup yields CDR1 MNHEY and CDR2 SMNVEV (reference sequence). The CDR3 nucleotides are TGTGCCAGCAGCCCCCTTGGACTAGCGGGAGGAATTTCCTACAATGAGCAGTTCTTC. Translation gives CASSPLGLAGGISYNEQFF.

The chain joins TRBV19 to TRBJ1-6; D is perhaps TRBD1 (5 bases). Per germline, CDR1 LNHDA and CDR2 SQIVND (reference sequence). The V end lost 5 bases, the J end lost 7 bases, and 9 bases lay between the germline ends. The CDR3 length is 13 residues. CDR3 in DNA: TGTGCCAGTAGTCAGGGCTACAATTCACCCCTCCACTTT. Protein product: CASSQGYNSPLHF.

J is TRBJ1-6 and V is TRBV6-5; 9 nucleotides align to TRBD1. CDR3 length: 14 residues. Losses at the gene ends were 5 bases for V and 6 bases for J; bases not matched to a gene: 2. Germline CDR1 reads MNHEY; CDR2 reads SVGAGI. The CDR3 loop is CASSRQGVNSPLHF. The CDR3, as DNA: TGTGCCAGCAGTAGACAGGGGGTTAATTCACCCCTCCACTTT.

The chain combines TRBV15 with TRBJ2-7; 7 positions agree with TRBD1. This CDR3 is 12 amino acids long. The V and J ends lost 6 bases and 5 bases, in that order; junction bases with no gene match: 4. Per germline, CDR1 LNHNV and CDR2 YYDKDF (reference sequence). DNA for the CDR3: TGTGCCACCAGGAAGGGGGCCGACGAGCAGTACTTC. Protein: CATRKGADEQYF.

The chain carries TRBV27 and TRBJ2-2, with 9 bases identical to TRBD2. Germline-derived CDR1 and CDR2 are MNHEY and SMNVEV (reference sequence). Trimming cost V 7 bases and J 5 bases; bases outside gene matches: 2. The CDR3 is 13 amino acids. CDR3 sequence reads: CASTGLATGELFF. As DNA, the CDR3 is TGTGCCAGCACCGGACTAGCGACCGGGGAGCTGTTTTTT.

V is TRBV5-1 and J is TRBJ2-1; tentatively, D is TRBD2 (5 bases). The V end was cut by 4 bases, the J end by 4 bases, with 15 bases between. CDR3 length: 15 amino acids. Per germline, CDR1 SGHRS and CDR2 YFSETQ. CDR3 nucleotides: TGCGCCAGCAGCCCGAGGGCAGGCCAATACAATGAGCAGTTCTTC. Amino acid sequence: CASSPRAGQYNEQFF.

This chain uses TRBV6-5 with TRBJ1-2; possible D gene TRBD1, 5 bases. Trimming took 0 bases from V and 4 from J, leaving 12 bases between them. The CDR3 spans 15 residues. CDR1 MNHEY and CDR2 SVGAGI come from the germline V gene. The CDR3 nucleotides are TGTGCCAGCAGTTACTCGGTCGACAGTTTCTATGGCTACACCTTC. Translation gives CASSYSVDSFYGYTF.

CDR3 nucleotide sequence: TGTGCCAGCAGCCCCGAGGGACTAGCGGGGGGGCCTGGGGCCAACGTCCTGACTTTC. As protein: CASSPEGLAGGPGANVLTF. This rearrangement joins TRBV5-6 to TRBJ2-6; the match to TRBD2 covers 16 bases. In germline, CDR1 is SGHDT, CDR2 YYEEEE. With V trimmed by 4 bases and J by 2 bases, 6 bases remained unmatched. CDR3 size: 19 residues.

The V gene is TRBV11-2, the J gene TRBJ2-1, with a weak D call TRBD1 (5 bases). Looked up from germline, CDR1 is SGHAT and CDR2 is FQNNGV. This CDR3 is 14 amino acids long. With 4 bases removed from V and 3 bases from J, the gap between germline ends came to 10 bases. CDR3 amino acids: CASSYRIFYNEQFF. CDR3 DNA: TGTGCCAGCAGCTACAGGATTTTCTACAATGAGCAGTTCTTC.

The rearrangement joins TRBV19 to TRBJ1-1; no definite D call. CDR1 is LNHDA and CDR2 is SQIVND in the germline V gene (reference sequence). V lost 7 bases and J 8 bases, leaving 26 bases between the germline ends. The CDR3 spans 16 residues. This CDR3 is CASTLGRSVSGAEAFF. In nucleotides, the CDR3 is TGTGCCAGTACCCTGGGGAGGAGCGTTTCAGGTGCAGAAGCTTTCTTT.

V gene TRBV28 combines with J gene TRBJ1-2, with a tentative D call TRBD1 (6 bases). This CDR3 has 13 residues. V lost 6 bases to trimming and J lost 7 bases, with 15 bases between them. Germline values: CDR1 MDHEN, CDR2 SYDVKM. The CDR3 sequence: CASSLTGGRGYTF. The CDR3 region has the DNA TGTGCCAGCAGCCTAACCGGGGGGCGTGGCTACACCTTC.

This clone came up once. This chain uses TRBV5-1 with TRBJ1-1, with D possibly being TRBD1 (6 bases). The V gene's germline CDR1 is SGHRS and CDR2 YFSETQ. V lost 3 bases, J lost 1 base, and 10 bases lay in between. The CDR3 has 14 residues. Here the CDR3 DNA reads TGCGCCAGCAGCTCGGGGGGGCCGAACACTGAAGCTTTCTTT. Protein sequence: CASSSGGPNTEAFF. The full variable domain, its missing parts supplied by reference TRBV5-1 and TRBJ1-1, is KAGVTQTPRYLIKTRGQQVTLSCSPISGHRSVSWYQQTPGQGLQFLFEYFSETQRNKGNFPGRFSGRQFSNSRSEMNVSTLELGDSALYLCASSSGGPNTEAFFGQGTRLTVV.

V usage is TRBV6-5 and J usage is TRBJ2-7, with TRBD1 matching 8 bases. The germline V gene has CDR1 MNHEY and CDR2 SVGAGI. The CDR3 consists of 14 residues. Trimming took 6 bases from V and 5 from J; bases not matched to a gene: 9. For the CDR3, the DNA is TGTGCCAGCAGCCCATCAGGGGGCGTCGACGAGCAGTACTTC. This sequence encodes CASSPSGGVDEQYF.

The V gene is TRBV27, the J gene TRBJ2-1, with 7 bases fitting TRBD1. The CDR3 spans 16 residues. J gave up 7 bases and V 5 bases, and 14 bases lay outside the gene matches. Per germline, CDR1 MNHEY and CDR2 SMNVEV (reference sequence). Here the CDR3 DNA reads TGTGCCAGCAGTCCTACACGACAGGGAAAGGGGAATGAGCAGTTCTTC. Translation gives CASSPTRQGKGNEQFF.

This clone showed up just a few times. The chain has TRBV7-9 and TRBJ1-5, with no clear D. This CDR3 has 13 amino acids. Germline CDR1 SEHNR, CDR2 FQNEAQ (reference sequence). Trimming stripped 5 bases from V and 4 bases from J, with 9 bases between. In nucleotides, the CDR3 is TGTGCCAGCAGCCGCGACGGGAATCAGCCCCAGCATTTT. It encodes CASSRDGNQPQHF.

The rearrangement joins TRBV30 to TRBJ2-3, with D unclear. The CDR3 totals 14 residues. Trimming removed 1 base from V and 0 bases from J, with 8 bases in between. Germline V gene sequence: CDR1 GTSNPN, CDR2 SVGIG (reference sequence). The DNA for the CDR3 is TGTGCCTGGAGTGAGCGATTGAGCACAGATACGCAGTATTTT. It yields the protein CAWSERLSTDTQYF.